This T cell receptor (beta chain) was retrieved from a study of shared clonotypes between healthy human individuals. Germline V gene data show CDR1 as SGHRS and CDR2 as YFSETQ. The germline V and J ends were trimmed by 4 bases and 3 bases, with 13 bases remaining between them. The CDR3 has 15 residues. In the CD4+ fraction, cells were divided into CD45RA+ naive and CD45RA-negative memory subsets. The table came from immunoSEQ multiplex PCR; TCRdb's copy has only in-frame clones and leaves some out. Of about 2.4 million clones in the sample, approximately 94% are singletons; the top ten hold more than 0.12%. This clone was seen only once.

Sequenced: naive CD4+ T cells sorted from blood. Subset reported: CD45RA+ positively selected. The chain joins TRBV5-1 to TRBJ1-4; D is uncertain. The TCR was taken from a man aged 18 to 35 in good health. In nucleotides, the CDR3 is TGCGCCAGCAGCCCATCAGGCGCCTCTAATGAAAAACTGTTTTTT. This translates into CASSPSGASNEKLFF.